The next 7 T cell receptor beta chains were all read from a single sample in a study of T-cell reconstitution after alpha-beta-depleted transplantation in children (dated by TCRdb to between 2015 and 2016). The library was produced with PCR. Sequencing was carried out with an Illumina HiSeq 2500. Molecular barcoding was employed in the preparation of TCR libraries, with unique molecular identifiers being used to normalize TCRbeta repertoire quantification. The public reads were reprocessed in TCRdb via fastp at Q25 and MiXCR, keeping in-frame beta chains. Under each unique CDR3 protein, matching rows form one entry showing the most common genes and DNA. This sample gives about 980,000 distinct CDR3 sequences in total; about 31% of them show up just once. More than 25% of the sample lies in the top ten. The treatment or condition label, read with the paper, signifies: allogeneic hematopoietic cell transplantation with graft depleted of TCRalphabeta T cells and CD19 B cells.

The input for sequencing was PBMCs, mostly from graft donor cells, taken 360 days after TCRalphabeta/CD19-depleted stem cell transplant. These receptors came from a boy younger than two who had a stem cell transplant for SCID, so the T cells may come from the graft donor.

This clonotype was found a few times. V is TRBV5-6 and J is TRBJ1-4; no clear D. The CDR3 sequence is 15 residues long. The germline CDR1 and CDR2 sequences are SGHDT and YYEEEE. Trimming took off 3 bases at V and 6 bases at J, with 15 bases between the two ends. As DNA, the CDR3 is TGTGCCAGCAGCTCCCCGGCGGGAGGCGATGAAAAACTGTTTTTT. This encodes CASSSPAGGDEKLFF.

V usage is TRBV7-2 and J usage is TRBJ1-5; D might be TRBD1 (5 bases). CDR1 is SGHTA, CDR2 FQGNSA, per germline. The CDR3 runs to 14 residues. Trimming removed 4 bases from V and 2 bases from J, with 9 bases in between. The CDR3 DNA reads as TGTGCCAGCAGCTCCTTGGGGGGCAATCAGCCCCAGCATTTT. It translates to CASSSLGGNQPQHF.

The chain employs TRBV29-1 and TRBJ1-6; TRBD1 aligns across 9 bases. The junction had 4 bases not matched to a gene; V was cut back by 6 bases and J by 7 bases. This CDR3 contains 13 residues. The germline gives CDR1 SQVTM, CDR2 ANQGSEA. The CDR3 DNA sequence: TGCAGCGTCTCGACAGGGGGAAATTCACCCCTCCACTTT. Protein: CSVSTGGNSPLHF.

The V and J genes are TRBV15 and TRBJ2-5; TRBD1 matches at 8 bases. Looked up from germline, CDR1 is LNHNV and CDR2 is YYDKDF (reference sequence). The V segment lost 2 bases and the J segment 4 bases; nucleotides outside the gene matches: 9. This CDR3 contains 16 residues. The CDR3 nucleotides are TGTGCCACCAGCAGATGGCCGCCGACAGGGGCAGAGACCCAGTACTTC. Encoded protein: CATSRWPPTGAETQYF.

The chain employs TRBV20-1 and TRBJ2-5; maybe TRBD1 (6 bases). With 4 bases removed from V and 2 bases from J, the gap between germline ends came to 11 bases. The CDR3 consists of 13 residues. Germline CDR1 reads DFQATT; CDR2 reads SNEGSKA (reference sequence). This chain's CDR3 is CSANRDTQETQYF. The DNA for the CDR3 is TGCAGTGCTAACCGGGACACGCAAGAGACCCAGTACTTC.

This clonotype has only a few counts. The chain joins TRBV5-1 to TRBJ2-5; 10 bases fit TRBD2. The CDR3 has 15 residues. Germline V gene data show CDR1 as SGHRS and CDR2 as YFSETQ. V gave up 4 bases and J gave up 3 bases; unmatched junction bases: 6. CDR3 in amino acids: CASSPIAGGKETQYF. The CDR3 bases are TGCGCCAGCAGCCCCATAGCGGGGGGAAAAGAGACCCAGTACTTC.

This clonotype was counted ten times or more. The rearrangement uses TRBV5-5 and TRBJ2-3; D is uncertain. Trimming cost V 2 bases and J 3 bases, with 13 bases left between them. The CDR3 has 15 amino acids. CDR1 and CDR2 from the germline V gene are SGHKS and YYEKEE (reference sequence). Here the CDR3 DNA reads TGTGCCAGCAGCTTCCTGCATGGCTCGACAGATACGCAGTATTTT. It codes for CASSFLHGSTDTQYF.